Shown below are 14 T cell receptor beta chains from a single sample sequenced in a study of OX40 agonist ivuxolimab in advanced cancers. This table comes from immunoSEQ multiplex PCR, and its TCRdb copy is limited to in-frame clones, with some not included. The table lists 53,000 or so clones, about four fifths of them singletons. The sample here was CD4+ or CD8+ T cells sorted from blood, taken in a trial of the OX40 agonist ivuxolimab. The receptors shown here come from an adult with an advanced solid tumor such as melanoma, head and neck, liver or kidney cancer.

This chain uses TRBV7-3 with TRBJ2-3, with D unresolved. Germline loops: CDR1 SGHTA, CDR2 FQGTGA. CDR3 length: 14 residues. V lost 1 base to trimming and J lost 4 bases, with 9 bases between them. CDR3 amino acids: CASSLMAAADTQYF. CDR3 DNA: TGTGCCAGCAGCTTAATGGCAGCCGCAGATACGCAGTATTTT.

A single count supports this clone. The chain carries TRBV19 and TRBJ2-5, with D perhaps matching TRBD1 (5 bases). Germline CDR1 is LNHDA and CDR2 is SQIVND (reference sequence). V shed 5 bases and J shed 5 bases, with 15 bases lying between them. The CDR3 has 14 amino acids. In DNA form, the CDR3 reads TGTGCCAGTAGTCGTTTAGGGGTTGGGGAGACCCAGTACTTC. Amino acids: CASSRLGVGETQYF.

This clone was found a few times. This sequence joins TRBV6-1 and TRBJ2-3, with a tentative D call TRBD1 (5 bases). Trimming removed 0 bases from V and 0 bases from J, with 13 bases in between. The CDR3 runs to 17 residues. CDR1 MNHNS and CDR2 SASEGT come from the germline V gene. The CDR3 sequence is CASSEAETASSTDTQYF. In DNA, the CDR3 is TGTGCCAGCAGTGAAGCCGAGACAGCTAGTAGCACAGATACGCAGTATTTT.

The chain combines TRBV9 with TRBJ1-2; the match to TRBD1 covers 9 bases. CDR3 length: 13 amino acids. The germline V gene has CDR1 SGDLS and CDR2 YYNGEE. Trimming cost V 4 bases and J 7 bases; bases outside gene matches: 5. CDR3 loop: CASSTRTGAGYTF. CDR3 nucleotides: TGTGCCAGCAGCACCCGGACAGGGGCTGGCTACACCTTC.

The chain has TRBV7-9 and TRBJ1-4; tentatively, D is TRBD1 (5 bases). The CDR3 spans 16 residues. Germline loops: CDR1 SEHNR, CDR2 FQNEAQ (reference sequence). V lost 5 bases, J lost 7 bases, and 20 bases lay in between. CDR3 in amino acids: CASSPGRRGLGEKLFF. Here the CDR3 DNA reads TGTGCCAGCAGCCCCGGGCGACGGGGCTTGGGTGAAAAACTGTTTTTT. Variable domain in full (rest from reference TRBV7-9 and TRBJ1-4): DTGVSQNPRHKITKRGQNVTFRCDPISEHNRLYWYRQTLGQGPEFLTYFQNEAQLEKSRLLSDRFSAERPKGSFSTLEIQRTEQGDSAMYLCASSPGRRGLGEKLFFGSGTQLSVL.

This clone turned up a few times. As DNA, the CDR3 is TGTGCCAGCAGTGTAGGCAGGACGAACACTGAAGCTTTCTTT. Translating it yields CASSVGRTNTEAFF. This chain uses TRBV6-1 with TRBJ1-1; no firm D call. Trimming removed 4 bases at V and 1 base at J, with 10 bases between. Germline V gives CDR1 MNHNS, CDR2 SASEGT. The CDR3 is made up of 14 amino acids.

This clone was detected once. The J gene is TRBJ2-7, the V gene TRBV4-1; 11 nucleotides align to TRBD1. CDR1 is MGHRA, CDR2 YSYEKL, per germline. The CDR3 consists of 16 residues. The trim removed 5 bases at V and 1 base at J, leaving 7 bases unmatched. The CDR3 protein is CASSGGQGAFSYEQYF. DNA of the CDR3: TGCGCCAGCAGCGGTGGACAGGGGGCCTTTTCCTACGAGCAGTACTTC.

The chain couples TRBV11-2 to TRBJ1-2; 7 bases line up with TRBD1. This CDR3 spans 14 amino acids. Germline assignment: CDR1 SGHAT and CDR2 FQNNGV. V shed 3 bases, J shed 3 bases, and the junction held 4 bases outside the gene matches. The CDR3 spells CASSLTGRDYGYTF. The CDR3 DNA sequence: TGTGCCAGCAGCTTGACAGGGAGGGACTATGGCTACACCTTC.

The V call is TRBV14, the J call TRBJ2-2, with 7 nucleotides matching TRBD1. Looked up from germline, CDR1 is SGHDN and CDR2 is FVKESK. The CDR3 sequence is 14 residues long. The V gene end was trimmed by 6 bases and the J gene end by 7 bases; junction bases not matched to a gene: 8. In DNA, the CDR3 is TGTGCCAGCAGTCTCGCAACAGGGGTCGGGGAGCTGTTTTTT. Protein sequence: CASSLATGVGELFF. Complete variable domain (other parts from reference TRBV14 and TRBJ2-2): EAGVTQFPSHSVIEKGQTVTLRCDPISGHDNLYWYRRVMGKEIKFLLHFVKESKQDESGMPNNRFLAERTGGTYSTLKVQPAELEDSGVYFCASSLATGVGELFFGEGSRLTVL.

This chain joins TRBV6-6 and TRBJ2-7; 7 bases line up with TRBD2. Per the germline V gene, CDR1 is MNHNY and CDR2 is SVGAGI (reference sequence). CDR3 size: 13 residues. With V trimmed by 2 bases and J by 2 bases, 0 bases remained unmatched. For the CDR3, the DNA is TGTGCCAGCAGTTACCGGGGGGCCTACGAGCAGTACTTC. Its protein is CASSYRGAYEQYF.

The chain uses TRBV27 and TRBJ1-3, with D perhaps TRBD1 (6 bases). Trimming took 0 bases from V and 0 from J, leaving 9 bases between them. The germline V gene encodes CDR1 MNHEY and CDR2 SMNVEV (reference sequence). The CDR3 has 16 residues. The CDR3 protein is CASSLSGDISGNTIYF. CDR3 DNA: TGTGCCAGCAGTTTATCAGGGGACATCTCTGGAAACACCATATATTTT.

The chain carries TRBV5-1 and TRBJ1-1; 9 nucleotides match TRBD1. V shed 2 bases and J 4 bases; nucleotides not matched to a gene: 6. Germline values: CDR1 SGHRS, CDR2 YFSETQ. The CDR3 runs 15 residues. The CDR3: CASSFALTGGTEAFF. In DNA, the CDR3 is TGCGCCAGCAGCTTTGCCCTGACAGGGGGCACTGAAGCTTTCTTT. Complete variable domain (other parts from reference TRBV5-1 and TRBJ1-1): KAGVTQTPRYLIKTRGQQVTLSCSPISGHRSVSWYQQTPGQGLQFLFEYFSETQRNKGNFPGRFSGRQFSNSRSEMNVSTLELGDSALYLCASSFALTGGTEAFFGQGTRLTVV.

This chain uses TRBV5-4 with TRBJ2-3; D possibly uses TRBD1 or TRBD2 (5 bases each). Germline V lookup: CDR1 SGHNT, CDR2 YYREEE (reference sequence). V shed 2 bases and J shed 1 base, with 8 bases lying between them. This CDR3 region has 14 residues. Here the CDR3 DNA reads TGTGCCAGCAGCTTCGGGACCGGCACAGATACGCAGTATTTT. Protein: CASSFGTGTDTQYF. Full variable domain (remainder filled in from reference TRBV5-4 and TRBJ2-3): ETGVTQSPTHLIKTRGQQVTLRCSSQSGHNTVSWYQQALGQGPQFIFQYYREEENGRGNFPPRFSGLQFPNYSSELNVNALELDDSALYLCASSFGTGTDTQYFGPGTRLTVL.

The V gene is TRBV7-2, the J gene TRBJ2-1, with TRBD1 matching over 10 bases. The CDR3 contains 14 residues. V shed 1 base, J shed 10 bases, and the junction held 4 bases outside the gene matches. Germline lookup yields CDR1 SGHTA and CDR2 FQGNSA. The CDR3 region is CASSLGTGGKEQFF. The DNA for the CDR3 is TGTGCCAGCAGCTTAGGGACAGGGGGAAAGGAGCAGTTCTTC.